The 6 T cell receptor beta chains below were found in one sample sequenced in a study of CD4+ T cells in melanoma. Only in-frame clones appear in the TCRdb table, and some are missing; sequencing was by immunoSEQ multiplex PCR. The table lists approximately 15,000 clones, around 80% of them singletons, with more than 5.5% in the top ten. Sequencing used cells from a culture (not recorded whether cultured in vitro). These receptors originate from a human donor with melanoma.

This rearrangement joins TRBV6-1 to TRBJ1-6; D call uncertain. Germline V CDR1 and CDR2: MNHNS, SASEGT. This CDR3 has 16 residues. V was trimmed by 2 bases and J by 7 bases, leaving 15 bases between them. The CDR3 sequence is CASSELAGRINSPLHF. For the CDR3, the DNA is TGTGCCAGCAGTGAATTAGCAGGACGCATAAATTCACCCCTCCACTTT.

J is TRBJ2-3 and V is TRBV6-5, with TRBD1 matching 7 bases. Germline CDR1 and CDR2: MNHEY and SVGAGI. The CDR3 extends over 14 amino acids. J was trimmed by 8 bases and V by 0 bases; bases with no gene match: 5. The CDR3 bases are TGTGCCAGCAGTTACTCGACAGGGATATTTACGCAGTATTTT. It translates to CASSYSTGIFTQYF.

The chain links TRBV4-2 to TRBJ2-2, with a possible D match to TRBD1 (5 bases). V gave up 0 bases and J gave up 5 bases, with 13 bases separating them. Germline V gene data show CDR1 as LGHNA and CDR2 as YNFKEQ. This CDR3 has 16 amino acids. This chain's CDR3 is CASSQDQGRWTGELFF. The DNA of the CDR3 is TGTGCCAGCAGCCAAGATCAGGGCCGTTGGACCGGGGAGCTGTTTTTT.

This chain uses TRBV19 with TRBJ2-3; D is undetermined. Germline CDR1 LNHDA, CDR2 SQIVND (reference sequence). The V end lost 6 bases, the J end lost 3 bases, and 7 bases lay between the germline ends. The CDR3 spans 12 residues. The chain's CDR3 is CASRGQTDTQYF. The CDR3 DNA follows: TGTGCCAGTAGGGGTCAGACAGATACGCAGTATTTT.

CDR3 protein: CATSRGQGAAYEQYF. In nucleotides, the CDR3 is TGTGCCACCAGCAGAGGACAGGGGGCAGCCTACGAGCAGTACTTC. V is TRBV15 and J is TRBJ2-7; 10 positions match TRBD1. Germline loops: CDR1 LNHNV, CDR2 YYDKDF (reference sequence). The CDR3 loop spans 15 amino acids. The V gene end was trimmed by 1 base and the J gene end by 2 bases; junction bases not matched to a gene: 2.

J is TRBJ2-7 and V is TRBV6-6; 8 nucleotides agree with TRBD1. J gave up 3 bases and V 2 bases, and 3 bases lay outside the gene matches. The CDR3 totals 14 residues. The V gene's germline CDR1 is MNHNY and CDR2 SVGAGI (reference sequence). CDR3 DNA: TGTGCCAGCAGTTACGGCAGGGGGCTCTACGAGCAGTACTTC. As protein: CASSYGRGLYEQYF.